The sequence of this T cell receptor (beta chain) was determined in a study of blood T cell repertoires in COVID-19. TCRdb keeps only in-frame clones here, not all; method: immunoSEQ multiplex PCR. The sample consists of hundreds of thousands of clones, 70% to 90% of them appearing once. The V segment lost 0 bases and the J segment 6 bases; nucleotides outside the gene matches: 15. The CDR3 consists of 17 residues. Germline lookup yields CDR1 GTSNPN and CDR2 SVGIG (reference sequence). Participants' reported clinical history set cohort assignment. Symptom resolution, clearance, or two negative PCRs marked the recovered donors of Cohort 3.

The gene calls are TRBV30 and TRBJ1-2, with 8 bases aligning to TRBD1. This TCR was sampled from a man aged 25 to 45 who had recovered from COVID-19. Material for sequencing was PBMCs or T cells enriched from blood (not recorded which). CDR3 loop: CAWSVGPLYDRGNGYTF. The CDR3 region has the DNA TGTGCCTGGAGTGTCGGGCCCCTTTACGACAGGGGAAATGGCTACACCTTC. The full variable domain, rest sourced from reference TRBV30 and TRBJ1-2, is SQTIHQWPATLVQPVGSPLSLECTVEGTSNPNLYWYRQAAGRGLQLLFYSVGIGQISSEVPQNLSASRPQDRQFILSSKKLLLSDSGFYLCAWSVGPLYDRGNGYTFGSGTRLTVV.